Only a few counts were recorded for the clone carrying this TCR beta chain. What it binds is unknown. This specimen comes from a study of T cells in Graves' hyperthyroidism and ophthalmopathy. Broader study findings: Ophthalmopathy could be told apart from stable hyperthyroidism with a 13 V-J model.

Not enrolled were patients with uncontrolled infection, other autoimmune disease, pregnancy or lactation. Germline CDR1 is DFQATT and CDR2 is SNEGSKA (reference sequence). The CDR3 extends over 14 amino acids. Trimming removed 5 bases from V and 4 bases from J; junction bases left unmatched: 7. Regions amplified from RNA transcripts were the TCR beta CDR3 regions. The TCR CDR3 was amplified in a first-round RT-PCR using the HTBI primer set. TCRdb processed the multiplex PCR reads anew with MiXCR; each CDR3 protein has one entry. The sample shows around 560,000 distinct CDR3 sequences, approximately 15% of them seen only once.

This clonotype was obtained from a young woman with Graves' hyperthyroidism. The chain employs TRBV20-1 and TRBJ1-2, with 10 nucleotides matching TRBD1. The specimen sequenced was blood. CDR3 nucleotide sequence: TGCAGTGCTGCCCCGAGGGACAGGGGCTATGGCTACACCTTC. It specifies CSAAPRDRGYGYTF.